Listed below are T cell receptor beta chains from one sample, sequenced in a study of monozygotic twins with inflammatory bowel disease. TCRdb re-called the 5' RACE reads, yielding one record per CDR3 amino acid sequence without DNA. In total, the table holds some 170,000 distinct CDR3 sequences. Material for sequencing was blood. These TCRs come from a human donor with ulcerative colitis or Crohn's disease, or a healthy co-twin of an affected twin (not recorded which). Each CDR3 is given with its conserved first and last residue.

CDR3aa	j_gene	v_gene
CASNSGSTEAFF	TRBJ1-1	TRBV25-1
CASSPQQDSWGQPQHF	TRBJ1-5	TRBV7-2
CASGSEGLSNQPQHF	TRBJ1-5	TRBV7-2
CASSTYTGELFF	TRBJ2-2	TRBV21-1
CASSLPWAMSTDTQYF	TRBJ2-3	TRBV28
CAFQPGVFLSYEQYF	TRBJ2-7	TRBV10-3
CASENPGQGIDEQFF	TRBJ2-1	TRBV7-9
CSAEGGRSIYGYTF	TRBJ1-2	TRBV20-1
CASSLYGLNTEAFF	TRBJ1-1	TRBV6-2/TRBV6-3
CASSLDLVGSGEQFF	TRBJ2-1	TRBV11-2
CASRVSTDWESSYNEQFF	TRBJ2-1	TRBV19
CSARSHRTYGYTF	TRBJ1-2	TRBV20-1
CSARALAGFADTQYF	TRBJ2-3	TRBV20-1
CASSFAGQGNKQYF	TRBJ2-7	TRBV7-2
CSASPGREKLFF	TRBJ1-4	TRBV20-1
CASSVATGAVTYNEQFF	TRBJ2-1	TRBV9
CASSLDSSGTDTQYF	TRBJ2-3	TRBV11-3
CASSSGQGGGGYTF	TRBJ1-2	TRBV11-2
CASSKWGANTEAFF	TRBJ1-1	TRBV19
CASSLVGTGSNQPQHF	TRBJ1-5	TRBV7-2
CASSLNRVSGELFF	TRBJ2-2	TRBV7-3
CAIRQGQDTEAFF	TRBJ1-1	TRBV6-5
CASAVLRGPEAFF	TRBJ1-1	TRBV11-1
CASSLDSLYGYTF	TRBJ1-2	TRBV5-1
CSAQRAGRNEQFF	TRBJ2-1	TRBV20-1
CSARDLRQGALNTEAFF	TRBJ1-1	TRBV20-1
CATTPNSGGGTEVFF	TRBJ1-1	TRBV10-3
CASSVGGTENQPQHF	TRBJ1-5	TRBV9
CASSQDFRGEYNEQFF	TRBJ2-1	TRBV4-3
CASSSISGANVLTF	TRBJ2-6	TRBV5-6
CATSDPKTGDTEAFF	TRBJ1-1	TRBV24-1
CASSFTVPLRELDNEQFF	TRBJ2-1	TRBV5-6
CASSPSGYEQYF	TRBJ2-7	TRBV5-1
CASSILVRGESSYNSPLHF	TRBJ1-6	TRBV19
CSAETSGRAEFF	TRBJ2-1	TRBV29-1
CASSRGLAGGHRTDTQYF	TRBJ2-3	TRBV3-1
CASRPFGTGGTVNQPQHF	TRBJ1-5	TRBV19
CASLGRAGPGYETQYF	TRBJ2-5	TRBV2
CASSISDPGRGRLGAEAFF	TRBJ1-1	TRBV28
CASSSQEREFYNEQFF	TRBJ2-1	TRBV5-1
CSARMRLGDTEAFF	TRBJ1-1	TRBV20-1
CASSLPGTSGSPYEQYF	TRBJ2-7	TRBV5-1
CASSQVTGVETQYF	TRBJ2-5	TRBV4-2
CASSSTGTTPLHF	TRBJ1-6	TRBV5-5
CASNPTGSGEQYF	TRBJ2-7	TRBV12-3/TRBV12-4
CASSPSVSQISYEQYF	TRBJ2-7	TRBV6-5
CASSRGGSFYEQYF	TRBJ2-7	TRBV6-1
CSVLDRGYGYTF	TRBJ1-2	TRBV29-1
CSARGLAPDTQYF	TRBJ2-3	TRBV20-1
CASSLDANSPLHF	TRBJ1-6	TRBV7-9
CSAIGTSGNNEQYF	TRBJ2-7	TRBV20-1
CASSYRGGGGNTEAFF	TRBJ1-1	TRBV6-5